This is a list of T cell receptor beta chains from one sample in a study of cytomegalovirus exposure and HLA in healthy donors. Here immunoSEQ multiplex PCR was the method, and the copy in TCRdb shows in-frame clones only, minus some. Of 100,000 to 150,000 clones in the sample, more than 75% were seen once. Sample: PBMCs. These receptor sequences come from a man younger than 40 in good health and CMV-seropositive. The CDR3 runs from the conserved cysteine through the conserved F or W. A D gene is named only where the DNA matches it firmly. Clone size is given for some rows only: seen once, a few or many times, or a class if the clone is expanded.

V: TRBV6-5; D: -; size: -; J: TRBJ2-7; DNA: TGTGCCAGCAGTTACTCGACTCAGTCCCTGCAGTACTTC; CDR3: CASSYSTQSLQYF
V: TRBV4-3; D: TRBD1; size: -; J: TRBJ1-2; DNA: TGCGCCAGCAGCCAATTCACAGGGGCGAAGGGCTACACCTTC; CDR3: CASSQFTGAKGYTF
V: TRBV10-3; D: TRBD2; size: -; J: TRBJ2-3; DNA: TGTGCCATCAGTCCGGGGGCGGGACTAGCGGAGACAGATACGCAGTATTTT; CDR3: CAISPGAGLAETDTQYF
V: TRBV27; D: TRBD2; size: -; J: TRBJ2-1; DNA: TGTGCCAGCAGTTTGGCTAGCGGCATAATTACCTACAATGAGCAGTTCTTC; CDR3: CASSLASGIITYNEQFF
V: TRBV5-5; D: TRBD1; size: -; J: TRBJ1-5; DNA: TGTGCCAGCAGTCGGACAGGGGGGAAGGATCAGCCCCAGCATTTT; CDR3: CASSRTGGKDQPQHF
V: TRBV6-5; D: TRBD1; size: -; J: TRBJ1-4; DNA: TGTGCCAGCAGTTACTCGGCCGGGACAGTGAATGAAAAACTGTTTTTT; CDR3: CASSYSAGTVNEKLFF
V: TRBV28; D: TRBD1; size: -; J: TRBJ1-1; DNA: TGTGCCAGCAGTTTATTAGAAGGGGGCCGAACTGAAGCTTTCTTT; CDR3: CASSLLEGGRTEAFF
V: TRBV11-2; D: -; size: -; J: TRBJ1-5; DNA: TGTGCCAGCAGCCGCCAACACGGGCAGCCCCAGCATTTT; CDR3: CASSRQHGQPQHF
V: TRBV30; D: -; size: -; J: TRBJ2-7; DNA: TGTGCCTGGATGAATATCCCCGGGAGCGCACACGAGCAGTACTTC; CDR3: CAWMNIPGSAHEQYF
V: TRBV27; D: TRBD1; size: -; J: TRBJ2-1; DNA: TGTGCCAGCAGTCCGGACAGGGAACGGAATGAGCAGTTCTTC; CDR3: CASSPDRERNEQFF
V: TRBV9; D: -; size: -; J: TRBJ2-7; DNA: TGTGCCAGCAGCGCCTCCCTTCCGGGGAGTCAAGTCCGTACGAGCGAGCAGTACTTC; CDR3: CASSASLPGSQVRTSEQYF
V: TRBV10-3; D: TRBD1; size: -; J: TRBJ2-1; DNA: TGTGCCATCAAGGGGACAGGGGGCAATGAGCAGTTCTTC; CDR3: CAIKGTGGNEQFF
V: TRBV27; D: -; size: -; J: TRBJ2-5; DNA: TGTGCCAGCAGTTTAGCCAGGTGGGAGACCCAGTACTTC; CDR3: CASSLARWETQYF
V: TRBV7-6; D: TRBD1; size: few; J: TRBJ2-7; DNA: TGTGCCAGCAGCCCCGGGACAGAGGCCTACGAGCAGTACTTC; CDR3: CASSPGTEAYEQYF
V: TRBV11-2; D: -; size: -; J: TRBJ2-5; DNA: TGTGCCAGCAGCTTTACCCCTAGCCTATTATACTTC; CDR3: CASSFTPSLLYF
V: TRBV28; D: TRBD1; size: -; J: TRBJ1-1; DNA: TGTGCCAGCAGGTCAGGGGGATTCGCTGAAGCTTTCTTT; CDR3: CASRSGGFAEAFF
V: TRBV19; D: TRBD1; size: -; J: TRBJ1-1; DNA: TGTGCCAGTAGTAAGAGACAGGGGAGCATGAACACTGAAGCTTTCTTT; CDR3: CASSKRQGSMNTEAFF
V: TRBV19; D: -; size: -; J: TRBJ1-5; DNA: TGTGCCAGTAGTAACTCACATAGCCAGCCCCAGCATTTT; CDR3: CASSNSHSQPQHF
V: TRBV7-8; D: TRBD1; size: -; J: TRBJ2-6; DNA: TGTGCCAGCAGCTACTATATCGGGACAGGGGGCTCTGGGGCCAACGTCCTGACTTTC; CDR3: CASSYYIGTGGSGANVLTF
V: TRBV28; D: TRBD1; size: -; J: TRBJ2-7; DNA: TGTGCCAGCAGTAGGGACAGCTACGAGCAGTACTTC; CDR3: CASSRDSYEQYF
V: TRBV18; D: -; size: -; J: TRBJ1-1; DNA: TGTGCCAGCTCTTCTTCTTTAGGGGACACTGAAGCTTTCTTT; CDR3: CASSSSLGDTEAFF
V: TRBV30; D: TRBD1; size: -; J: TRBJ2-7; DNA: TGTGCCTTGGGGACAGGGGACTACGAGCAGTACTTC; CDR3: CALGTGDYEQYF
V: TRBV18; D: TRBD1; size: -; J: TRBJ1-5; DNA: TGTGCCAGCTCACCCGGGCAGGGGGACCATCAGCCCCAGCATTTT; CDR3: CASSPGQGDHQPQHF
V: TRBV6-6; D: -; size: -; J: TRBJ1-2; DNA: TGTGCCAGCAGTTACATAGCGGTCTATGGCTACACCTTC; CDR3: CASSYIAVYGYTF
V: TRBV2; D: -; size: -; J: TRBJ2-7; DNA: TGTGCCAGCAGTGAAGATGGTCGCGGGACGGAAAAGAACTTC; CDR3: CASSEDGRGTEKNF
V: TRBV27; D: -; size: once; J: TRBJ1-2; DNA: TGTGCCAGCAGTTTGAAAGCATTTAACTATGGCTACACCTTC; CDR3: CASSLKAFNYGYTF
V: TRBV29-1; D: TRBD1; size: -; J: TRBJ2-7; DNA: TGCAGCGTTGAATCTACGGGACAGGGGTCCTACGAGCAGTACTTC; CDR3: CSVESTGQGSYEQYF
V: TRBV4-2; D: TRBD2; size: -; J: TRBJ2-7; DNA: TGTGCCAGCAGCCAAGAAGTTAGCGGGAGTCCCTACGAGCAGTACTTC; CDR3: CASSQEVSGSPYEQYF
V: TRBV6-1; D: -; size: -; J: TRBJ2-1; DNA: TGTGCCAGCAGTGAAGGGGAGAACAATGAGCAGTTCTTC; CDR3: CASSEGENNEQFF
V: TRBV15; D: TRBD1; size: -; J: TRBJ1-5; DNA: TGTGCCACCAGCAGAGATCCCCCGGGACAGGGGGACAATCAGCCCCAGCATTTT; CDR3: CATSRDPPGQGDNQPQHF
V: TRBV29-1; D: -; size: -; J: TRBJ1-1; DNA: TGCAGCGTTGTCCCCCAGGGAAAGGGGAACACTGAAGCTTTCTTT; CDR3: CSVVPQGKGNTEAFF
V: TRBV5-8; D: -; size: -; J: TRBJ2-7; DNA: TGTGCCAGCAGCTTAGGGACTGAGCAGTACTTC; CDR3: CASSLGTEQYF
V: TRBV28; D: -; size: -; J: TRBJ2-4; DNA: TGTGCCAGCAGTTTCCGGGCAGGGAATAACATTCAGTACTTC; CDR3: CASSFRAGNNIQYF
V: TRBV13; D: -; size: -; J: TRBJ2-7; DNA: TGTGCCAGCAGCTTGGCTAGCGCGGTCGAGCAGTACTTC; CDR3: CASSLASAVEQYF
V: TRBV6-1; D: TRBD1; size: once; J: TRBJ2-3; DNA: TGTGCCAGCAGTGAATGGGACAGGGCCACAGATACGCAGTATTTT; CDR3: CASSEWDRATDTQYF
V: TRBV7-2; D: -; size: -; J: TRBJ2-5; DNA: TGTGCCAGCAGCTTACTACAGGGTAGAGAGACCCAGTACTTC; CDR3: CASSLLQGRETQYF
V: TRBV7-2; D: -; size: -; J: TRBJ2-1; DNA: TGTGCCAGCAGCTGGGCCAATGAGCAGTTCTTC; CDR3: CASSWANEQFF
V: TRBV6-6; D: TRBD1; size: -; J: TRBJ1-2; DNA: TGTGCCAGCAGTTACGGGGGACAGTCTAACTATGGCTACACCTTC; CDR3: CASSYGGQSNYGYTF
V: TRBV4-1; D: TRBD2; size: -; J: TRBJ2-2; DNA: TGCGCCAGCAGCCAAGACCGGAACAGAGCGGGAGGGCCGGGTTTGAAGCTGTTTTTT; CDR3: CASSQDRNRAGGPGLKLFF
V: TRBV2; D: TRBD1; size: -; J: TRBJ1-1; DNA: TGTGCCAGCAGAGGCTCCGGGACAGTGAACACTGAAGCTTTCTTT; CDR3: CASRGSGTVNTEAFF
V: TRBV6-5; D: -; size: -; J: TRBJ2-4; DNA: TGTGCCAGCAGTTACTCAGGCAGGGCCAAAAACATTCAGTACTTC; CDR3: CASSYSGRAKNIQYF
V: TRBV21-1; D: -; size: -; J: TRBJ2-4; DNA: TGTGCCAGCATGGAACCGGGACTAGCGGTTGTACTAGCCAAAAACATTCAGTACTTC; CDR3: CASMEPGLAVVLAKNIQYF
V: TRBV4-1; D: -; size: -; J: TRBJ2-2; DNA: TGCGCCAGCAGCCTTCTAACAGGGCTGAGCGGGGAGCTGTTTTTT; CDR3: CASSLLTGLSGELFF
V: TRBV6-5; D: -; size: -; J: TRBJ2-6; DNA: TGTGCCAGCAGTTCCACCAGGGTCTCTGGGGCCAACGTCCTGACTTTC; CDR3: CASSSTRVSGANVLTF
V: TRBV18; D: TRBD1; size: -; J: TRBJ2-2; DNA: TGTGCCAGCTCAGCCGGGACAGGGGTCACCGGGGAGCTGTTTTTT; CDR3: CASSAGTGVTGELFF
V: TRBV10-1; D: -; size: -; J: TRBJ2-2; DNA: TGCGCCAGCAGTGAGTCAGGAGGAGCGGACTTCACCGGGGAGCTGTTTTTT; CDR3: CASSESGGADFTGELFF
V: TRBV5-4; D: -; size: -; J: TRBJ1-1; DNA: TGTGCCAGCAGCTTGGAGGAGGGCTTGAACACTGAAGCTTTCTTT; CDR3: CASSLEEGLNTEAFF
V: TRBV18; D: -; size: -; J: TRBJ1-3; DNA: TGTGCCAGCTCAGAACAGGACCTCTCTTCCGGAAACACCATATATTTT; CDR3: CASSEQDLSSGNTIYF
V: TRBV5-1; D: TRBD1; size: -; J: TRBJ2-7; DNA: TGCGCCAGCAGCCCCAACCCCGGGGACAGTTTCTACGAGCAGTACTTC; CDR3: CASSPNPGDSFYEQYF
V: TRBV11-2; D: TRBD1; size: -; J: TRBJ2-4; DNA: TGTGCCAGCAGCCTAGGGACAGGGGGCATTCAGTACTTC; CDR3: CASSLGTGGIQYF
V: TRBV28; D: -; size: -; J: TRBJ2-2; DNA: TGTGCCAGCAGTTTTTCTCTGGGAGAGACCGGGGAGCTGTTTTTT; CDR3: CASSFSLGETGELFF
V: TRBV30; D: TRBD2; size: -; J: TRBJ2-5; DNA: TGTGCCTGGAGTAGGGGAGTGGGGGGGGTCGTGAAGACCCAGTACTTC; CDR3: CAWSRGVGGVVKTQYF